This T cell receptor beta chain comes out of a study of neurological immune-mediated disorders. Germline-derived CDR1 and CDR2 are DFQATT and SNEGSKA (reference sequence). CDR3 size: 12 residues. Deletions cut 6 bases from V and 0 bases from J, with 6 bases between. The cDNA was generated by 5'RACE with 10-nucleotide random UMIs. Each CDR3 protein is one row after TCRdb ran MiXCR on the 5' RACE reads. The sample shows some 41,000 distinct CDR3 sequences, more than 14% of them seen only once. This clonotype was seen repeatedly, ten times or more. Sequenced input: CD4+ T cells from blood. This chain uses TRBV20-1 with TRBJ2-1, with D hard to call. This clonotype was sampled from a woman aged 60-70 years with HTLV-1-associated myelopathy (HAM/TSP). In DNA, the CDR3 is TGCAGTGCAGCCGTCTCCTACAATGAGCAGTTCTTC. It encodes CSAAVSYNEQFF.